The clone carrying this T cell receptor (beta chain) has a handful of counts. Its antigen is not identified. Per the germline V gene, CDR1 is SNHLY and CDR2 is FYNNEI. CDR3 size: 13 residues. Trimming removed 8 bases from V and 8 bases from J; junction bases left unmatched: 8. Those patients with uncontrolled infection, other autoimmune disease, pregnancy or lactation were excluded. These data come from a study of T cells in Graves' hyperthyroidism and ophthalmopathy. Study-level results: Blood also held most thyroid clonotypes expanded beyond 0.001. Ophthalmopathy, as predicted by the model, came a median around 7 months after the prediction. Ophthalmopathy was separated from stable hyperthyroidism by a 13 V-J model.

What was amplified from RNA transcripts were TCR beta CDR3 regions. Primed by the HTBI set, a first-round RT-PCR was run on the TCR CDR3. TCRdb independently ran MiXCR on the multiplex PCR reads; one entry per CDR3 protein. This sample has over 500,000 distinct CDR3 sequences, with over 35% found just once. Sequencing was performed on peripheral blood or thyroid tissue (not recorded which). The clonotype originates from an adult woman with Graves' disease, either hyperthyroidism or ophthalmopathy (not recorded which). The V call is TRBV2, the J call TRBJ1-4, with 7 bases that match TRBD1. The CDR3 loop reads CASERDSGEKLFF. The CDR3 nucleotides are TGTGCCAGCGAGAGGGACAGTGGAGAAAAACTGTTTTTT.